Below, one T cell receptor beta chain is given with its context. What antigen it recognizes has not been identified. Base-call qualities are not available, and no considerably larger clone is one nucleotide away. Library generation was performed with RT-PCR. Sequencing took place on an Illumina HiSeq 2500. In TCRdb, the public reads were trimmed at Q25 with fastp and aligned with MiXCR, with productive beta chains retained. When rows share a CDR3 protein, they turn into one entry using the most common DNA and genes. The sample contains hundreds of thousands of distinct CDR3 sequences, 16% of them found a single time. In total, the top ten clones hold approximately 3% of the sample. This sample was taken from a study of response to subunit inactivated influenza vaccine (dated by TCRdb to the late 2010s). Describing the broader study: To follow how T cells responded to a trivalent subunit inactivated influenza vaccine, the researchers relied on deep quantitative profiling of the T cell receptor repertoire.

Study-wide conclusions, independent of this receptor: The authors proposed that each seasonal influenza vaccination may bring in only a limited number of new T cells.

The specimen was CD4+ T cells sorted from PBMCs, collected about 23 months after vaccination. The source of this sequence is a man between 50 and 70 years old who received an inactivated influenza vaccine. Donor details come from another sample of the same person, matched by shared clones.

CDR3 sequence: CASRPRGFQPQHF. DNA sequence: TGTGCCAGCAGACCCAGGGGTTTCCAGCCCCAGCATTTT. This receptor chain uses TRBV6-2 or TRBV6-3 and TRBJ1-5, with a tentative D gene TRBD1 over 6 matching bases. V lost 6 bases and J lost 7 bases; the stretch between them is 13 bases long. The germline V gene sets CDR1 to MNHEY and CDR2 to SVGEGT. Counted from cysteine to phenylalanine, this CDR3 has 13 amino acids. Only CDR3 DNA is held: 39 bases, read in frame from base 1.